Shown below are 6 T cell receptor beta chains from a single sample sequenced in a study of blood T cell repertoires in COVID-19. Profiling relied on immunoSEQ multiplex PCR, and the TCRdb table lists in-frame clones only, not all of them. This sample yields fewer than 350,000 clones, of which roughly 88% are seen a single time; approximately 1% belongs to the top ten. Sequencing was carried out using PBMCs or T cells enriched from blood (not recorded which). The receptors here all came from a woman aged 25 to 45 who had recovered from COVID-19.

The gene calls are TRBV5-5 and TRBJ2-1; 8 bases map to TRBD1. CDR1 and CDR2 from the germline V gene are SGHKS and YYEKEE (reference sequence). V gave up 4 bases and J gave up 2 bases; unmatched junction bases: 5. The CDR3 length is 15 residues. Here the CDR3 DNA reads TGTGCCAGCAGCATGACAGGGGTCCCCTACAATGAGCAGTTCTTC. Its translation: CASSMTGVPYNEQFF.

The rearrangement links TRBV10-2 to TRBJ1-5, with 9 bases identical to TRBD1. Germline V gives CDR1 WSHSY, CDR2 SAAADI. With 6 bases clipped from V and 4 bases from J, the junction kept 13 bases outside the gene matches. The CDR3 extends over 17 amino acids. The CDR3 nucleotides are TGCGCCAGCAGCTGTCCCGGGACAGGGTCCTTGAATCAGCCCCAGCATTTT. It is translated as CASSCPGTGSLNQPQHF.

The rearrangement joins TRBV30 to TRBJ1-1, with D possibly being TRBD1 (6 bases). Germline values: CDR1 GTSNPN, CDR2 SVGIG (reference sequence). CDR3 size: 13 residues. The V and J ends lost 0 bases and 4 bases respectively, with 9 bases between them. The CDR3 region has the DNA TGTGCCTGGAGTGTCCGGGGGGCCACTGAAGCTTTCTTT. Translating it yields CAWSVRGATEAFF.

This clone was counted only a few times. The chain uses TRBV10-3 and TRBJ1-4; weak D call: TRBD1 (6 bases). CDR1 and CDR2 (germline): ENHRY, SYGVKD. V was clipped by 6 bases and J by 4 bases, with 9 bases between them. CDR3 size: 13 residues. In DNA form, the CDR3 reads TGTGCCATCAGCGACAGGAGTAATGAAAAACTGTTTTTT. This gives the protein CAISDRSNEKLFF.

This chain connects TRBV10-3 to TRBJ2-1; 11 bases fit TRBD1. Germline-derived CDR1 and CDR2 are ENHRY and SYGVKD. The trim removed 10 bases at V and 8 bases at J, leaving 7 bases unmatched. The CDR3 is made up of 13 amino acids. CDR3 DNA sequence: TGTGCCACCCGGACAGGGGGCAGCGATGAGCAGTTCTTC. Its protein is CATRTGGSDEQFF.

The chain combines TRBV19 with TRBJ1-5, with 7 nucleotides matching TRBD1. Per the germline V gene, CDR1 is LNHDA and CDR2 is SQIVND (reference sequence). V shed 6 bases, J shed 0 bases, and the junction held 14 bases outside the gene matches. CDR3 length: 18 residues. In DNA, the CDR3 is TGTGCCAGTAGACCGTCCCGGGACAGCCCTTATAGCAATCAGCCCCAGCATTTT. This sequence encodes CASRPSRDSPYSNQPQHF.